This passage covers 27 T cell receptor beta chains from one sample sequenced in a study of blood T cells in healthy people across ages. A sample-barcoded 5' primer and a J-beta primer mix were used in a second PCR of roughly 7 to 11 cycles. TCRdb reprocessed the 5' RACE reads with MiXCR, giving one entry per CDR3 protein. This sample carries 1.5 million to 2 million distinct CDR3 sequences, approximately 50% of them seen once, and the ten largest clones take approximately 2%. What was sequenced was blood. Source of these receptors: a woman in her forties in good health.

The chain recombines TRBV24-1 with TRBJ2-5; TRBD1 might be the D (6 bases). V dropped 5 bases and J dropped 2 bases, with 17 bases sitting between them. Per germline, CDR1 KGHDR and CDR2 SFDVKD. The CDR3 loop spans 16 amino acids. The CDR3 DNA is TGTGCCACCAGTGGTATAGGGGACACCAGACAAGAGACCCAGTACTTC. Amino acid sequence: CATSGIGDTRQETQYF.

This clonotype was found many times. This chain uses TRBV3-1 with TRBJ2-7; TRBD1 matches at 9 bases. This CDR3 is built from 14 residues. Trimming removed 5 bases from V and 3 bases from J; junction bases left unmatched: 5. The germline CDR1 and CDR2 sequences are LGHDT and YNNKEL (reference sequence). The CDR3 protein is CASSTRDRDYEQYF. The CDR3 DNA reads as TGTGCCAGCAGCACCCGGGACAGGGACTACGAGCAGTACTTC.

The V gene is TRBV5-1, the J gene TRBJ1-2, with D possibly TRBD1 on 5 matching bases. Germline V lookup: CDR1 SGHRS, CDR2 YFSETQ. There are 13 residues in the CDR3. The germline V and J ends were trimmed by 3 bases and 8 bases, with 14 bases remaining between them. The CDR3 here is CASSWDHPDGYTF. CDR3 DNA: TGCGCCAGCAGCTGGGACCACCCCGACGGCTACACCTTC.

This chain uses TRBV28 with TRBJ2-7; TRBD1 aligns across 7 bases. The ends lost 5 bases at V and 9 bases at J; junction bases unmatched: 10. The CDR3 totals 13 residues. CDR1 and CDR2 (germline): MDHEN, SYDVKM. The chain's CDR3 is CASSPTGSGGQYF. The DNA of the CDR3 is TGTGCCAGCAGTCCGACAGGGTCGGGTGGGCAGTACTTC. The complete variable domain, with remaining parts taken from reference TRBV28 and TRBJ2-7, reads DVKVTQSSRYLVKRTGEKVFLECVQDMDHENMFWYRQDPGLGLRLIYFSYDVKMKEKGDIPEGYSVSREKKERFSLILESASTNQTSMYLCASSPTGSGGQYFGPGTRLTVT.

The chain carries TRBV4-2 and TRBJ2-5; 11 bases are a match to TRBD2. The CDR3 contains 18 residues. Germline CDR1 LGHNA, CDR2 YNFKEQ. The V and J ends lost 3 bases and 0 bases, in that order; junction bases with no gene match: 9. The CDR3 sequence: CASSQAGLAVKYQETQYF. In nucleotides, the CDR3 is TGTGCCAGCAGCCAGGCGGGACTAGCGGTTAAGTACCAAGAGACCCAGTACTTC.

The chain is built from TRBV10-3 and TRBJ2-7; 7 bases match TRBD1. Germline CDR1 and CDR2: ENHRY and SYGVKD. This CDR3 is 13 amino acids long. V dropped 5 bases and J dropped 3; count of bases not matched to a gene: 4. As DNA, the CDR3 is TGTGCCATCAGTTCGGGACAGAACTACGAGCAGTACTTC. It codes for CAISSGQNYEQYF.

This clonotype was picked up a small number of times. This chain uses TRBV5-5 with TRBJ2-1, with 8 bases aligning to TRBD1. CDR1 is SGHKS, CDR2 YYEKEE, per germline (reference sequence). V was clipped by 2 bases and J by 0 bases; unmatched bases: 7. The CDR3 spans 17 residues. For the CDR3, the DNA is TGTGCCAGCAGCTTTAAAAAAACAGGGGGCTCCTACAATGAGCAGTTCTTC. It specifies CASSFKKTGGSYNEQFF.

The V and J genes are TRBV29-1 and TRBJ2-3; D is unclear. The CDR3 is made up of 16 amino acids. CDR1 and CDR2 from the germline V gene are SQVTM and ANQGSEA. Between the trimmed V and J ends, which lost 0 bases and 3 bases, there was a span of 16 bases. CDR3 loop: CSVEDPTSPGTDTQYF. CDR3 nucleotides: TGCAGCGTTGAAGATCCCACTTCCCCAGGAACAGATACGCAGTATTTT.

The J gene is TRBJ1-1, the V gene TRBV5-1; TRBD1 is a possible D gene (6 bases). The ends were cut back, 0 bases at V and 5 bases at J, with 17 bases in the middle. CDR3 length: 16 residues. Germline assignment: CDR1 SGHRS and CDR2 YFSETQ. The CDR3 sequence: CASSLVQGNPGTEAFF. The DNA for the CDR3 is TGCGCCAGCAGCTTGGTCCAGGGGAATCCGGGGACTGAAGCTTTCTTT.

This clonotype was seen a single time. This sequence joins TRBV4-2 and TRBJ2-2, with 7 bases that match TRBD2. This CDR3 is 16 amino acids long. The germline CDR1 and CDR2 sequences are LGHNA and YNFKEQ. V gave up 0 bases and J gave up 6 bases; unmatched junction bases: 7. CDR3 residues: CASSQDLRLASGELFF. The DNA of the CDR3 is TGTGCCAGCAGCCAAGATCTGAGACTAGCTTCCGGGGAGCTGTTTTTT.

The chain carries TRBV5-1 and TRBJ1-4; no clear D gene. Germline V gene lookup returns CDR1 SGHRS and CDR2 YFSETQ. The CDR3 totals 16 residues. Trimming removed 2 bases at V and 0 bases at J, with 11 bases between. The CDR3, as DNA: TGCGCCAGCAGCTTCTCCCCCGGAACAACTAATGAAAAACTGTTTTTT. Protein: CASSFSPGTTNEKLFF.

The gene calls are TRBV20-1 and TRBJ2-6, with D perhaps assigned TRBD1 or TRBD2 (6 bases each). The CDR3 runs to 16 residues. V gave up 0 bases and J gave up 3 bases, with 12 bases separating them. Germline CDR1 reads DFQATT; CDR2 reads SNEGSKA (reference sequence). The CDR3 nucleotides are TGCAGTGCTAGAGATCCCGGGGGCGGTGGGGCCAACGTCCTGACTTTC. It is translated as CSARDPGGGGANVLTF.

The gene calls are TRBV6-5 and TRBJ2-5; the match to TRBD2 covers 8 bases. The CDR3 length is 18 residues. V lost 2 bases to trimming and J lost 4 bases; unmatched junction nucleotides: 15. Germline CDR1 is MNHEY and CDR2 is SVGAGI. The CDR3 nucleotides read TGTGCCAGCAGTTACCTCATTCGGGGGGGCCCATTCGTAGAGACCCAGTACTTC. It is translated as CASSYLIRGGPFVETQYF.

This clonotype appeared a few times. The germline gene is not matched at one end of the junction; a read error may be the cause. The rearrangement links TRBV7-8 to TRBJ2-1; D is perhaps TRBD2 (6 bases). Germline V gene lookup returns CDR1 SGHVS and CDR2 FQNEAQ. This CDR3 has 15 amino acids. CDR3 amino acids: CASSLEFLDYNERFF. The CDR3 DNA reads as TGTGCCAGCAGCTTAGAGTTCTTGGACTACAATGAGCGGTTCTTC.

The gene calls are TRBV27 and TRBJ2-5, with 7 bases lining up with TRBD2. This CDR3 comprises 16 residues. V shed 1 base, J shed 1 base, and the junction held 6 bases outside the gene matches. Germline V lookup: CDR1 MNHEY, CDR2 SMNVEV (reference sequence). The CDR3 is CASSLLGSGFQETQYF. The DNA for the CDR3 is TGTGCCAGCAGTTTATTAGGTAGCGGGTTCCAAGAGACCCAGTACTTC.

Only a few counts were recorded for this clonotype. V and J are TRBV27 and TRBJ2-7; the match to TRBD1 covers 7 bases. V shed 3 bases and J 1 base; nucleotides not matched to a gene: 9. The germline CDR1 and CDR2 sequences are MNHEY and SMNVEV (reference sequence). This CDR3 spans 16 amino acids. CDR3: CASSFSVGQNSYEQYF. Here the CDR3 DNA reads TGTGCCAGCAGTTTCAGTGTGGGACAGAATTCCTACGAGCAGTACTTC.

The chain has TRBV20-1 and TRBJ2-3; 13 bases map to TRBD2. Germline V gene sequence: CDR1 DFQATT, CDR2 SNEGSKA (reference sequence). This CDR3 region has 18 residues. Trimming at V came to 0 bases and at J to 5 bases, leaving 11 bases not matched to a gene. The CDR3 loop is CSARDTLTSGGGIDTQYF. The CDR3 DNA follows: TGCAGTGCTAGAGATACCCTCACTAGCGGGGGGGGTATAGATACGCAGTATTTT.

V usage is TRBV6-2 or TRBV6-3 and J usage is TRBJ2-5; the match to TRBD1 covers 7 bases. With V trimmed by 0 bases and J by 4 bases, 8 bases remained unmatched. This CDR3 contains 16 residues. CDR1 is MNHEY and CDR2 is SVGEGT in the germline V gene. This CDR3 is CASSYSKTGFGETQYF. The CDR3 DNA sequence: TGTGCCAGCAGTTACTCCAAGACAGGGTTTGGAGAGACCCAGTACTTC.

This clonotype turned up a few times. The V call is TRBV6-2 or TRBV6-3, the J call TRBJ2-1; possibly TRBD2 for D (5 bases). The germline gives CDR1 MNHEY, CDR2 SVGEGT. The ends were cut back, 2 bases at V and 4 bases at J, with 12 bases in the middle. The CDR3 sequence is 15 residues long. The CDR3 bases are TGTGCCAGCAGTTACGCCCGGGATTTATACAATGAGCAGTTCTTC. This sequence encodes CASSYARDLYNEQFF.

This clonotype appeared a few times. This chain connects TRBV9 to TRBJ2-3; the D is unclear. Germline values: CDR1 SGDLS, CDR2 YYNGEE. CDR3 length: 16 amino acids. V shed 0 bases and J shed 1 base, with 12 bases lying between them. The CDR3 coding sequence is TGTGCCAGCAGCGTAGCTGGCGGTTCGGGCACAGATACGCAGTATTTT. It translates to CASSVAGGSGTDTQYF.

The chain recombines TRBV27 with TRBJ1-4; the match to TRBD1 covers 7 bases. Germline CDR1 and CDR2: MNHEY and SMNVEV (reference sequence). V shed 5 bases, J shed 5 bases, and the junction held 5 bases outside the gene matches. This CDR3 spans 14 amino acids. CDR3 sequence: CASSTGTENEKLFF. CDR3 bases: TGTGCCAGCAGTACCGGGACAGAAAATGAAAAACTGTTTTTT.

Points on this clonotype: A much more abundant neighbour one base away suggests this may be a read error. The CDR3 carries no conserved terminal phenylalanine or tryptophan, so it likely arises from a read error. This chain links TRBV12-3 or TRBV12-4 with TRBJ2-5, with unresolved D. Near its end, the DNA agrees better with TRBJ2-7, so the J call may be wrong. The CDR3 sequence is 12 residues long. The CDR3 protein is CASSLAVHEQYS. The CDR3 bases are TGTGCCAGCAGTTTAGCAGTCCACGAGCAGTACTCC.

The chain recombines TRBV7-2 with TRBJ2-5; no clear D gene. The V gene lost 1 base and the J gene lost 7 bases, with 22 bases spanning the gap. CDR3 size: 17 residues. Germline V gives CDR1 SGHTA, CDR2 FQGNSA. The CDR3 spells CASSLGLAALRIGTQYF. In DNA form, the CDR3 reads TGTGCCAGCAGCTTAGGGTTGGCAGCACTCCGAATTGGGACCCAGTACTTC. The entire variable domain, with the rest obtained from reference TRBV7-2 and TRBJ2-5, is as follows: GAGVSQSPSNKVTEKGKDVELRCDPISGHTALYWYRQSLGQGLEFLIYFQGNSAPDKSGLPSDRFSAERTGGSVSTLTIQRTQQEDSAVYLCASSLGLAALRIGTQYFGPGTRLLVL.

The chain couples TRBV11-2 to TRBJ2-1; D perhaps matches TRBD2 (5 bases). The DNA matches TRBJ2-7 better at its end, which makes the J call doubtful. The CDR3 is made up of 15 amino acids. Germline lookup yields CDR1 SGHAT and CDR2 FQNNGV. The CDR3 region has the DNA TGTGCCAGCAGCCGCGGGTTAGGGCCCTACAATGAGCAGTACTTC. It specifies CASSRGLGPYNEQYF.

As concerns this clonotype: A much larger clone is a single base away; this may be a read error. This rearrangement joins TRBV20-1 to TRBJ2-5, with D possibly matching TRBD2 (6 bases). This CDR3 is 13 amino acids long. Germline V lookup: CDR1 DFQATT, CDR2 SNEGSKA (reference sequence). V lost 4 bases and J 4 bases, leaving 13 bases between the germline ends. Here the CDR3 DNA reads TGCAGTGCTATGGCTAGCGTCGGAGAGACCCAGTACTTC. Translating gives CSAMASVGETQYF.

In this sample, this clonotype turned up a few times. This chain links TRBV5-6 with TRBJ2-6; D may be TRBD2 (7 bases). Germline V gene lookup returns CDR1 SGHDT and CDR2 YYEEEE. V lost 7 bases and J lost 4, with 21 bases in between. The CDR3 loop spans 17 amino acids. CDR3 DNA sequence: TGTGCCAGCCGAATAATTCGGGGGGCACAAGGGGCCAACGTCCTGACTTTC. It yields the protein CASRIIRGAQGANVLTF.

This clonotype has only a few counts. The CDR3 loop reads CASTNTDGGDTQYF. CDR3 nucleotides: TGTGCCAGCACTAATACCGATGGGGGAGATACGCAGTATTTT. The J gene is TRBJ2-3, the V gene TRBV6-2 or TRBV6-3; D assignment may be TRBD1 or TRBD2 (5 bases each). The ends were cut back, 7 bases at V and 5 bases at J, with 16 bases in the middle. The CDR3 is made up of 14 amino acids. Germline V CDR1 and CDR2: MNHEY, SVGEGT.